This T cell receptor beta chain was captured by sequencing in a study of OX40 agonist ivuxolimab in advanced cancers. The CDR3 has 14 residues. The V gene's germline CDR1 is LNHDA and CDR2 SQIVND (reference sequence). Between the trimmed V and J ends, which lost 3 bases and 7 bases, there was a span of 13 bases. This clone was recorded only once. TCRdb's copy holds only in-frame clones and misses some; the assay was immunoSEQ multiplex PCR. The sample holds about 38,000 clones, roughly four fifths seen once. This chain joins TRBV19 and TRBJ2-1; maybe TRBD1 (6 bases). This clonotype originated in an adult with an advanced solid tumor such as melanoma, head and neck, liver or kidney cancer. This specimen was CD4+ or CD8+ T cells sorted from blood, taken in a trial of the OX40 agonist ivuxolimab. CDR3 DNA: TGTGCCAGTAGTATTACAGGGTCGGTTAATGAGCAGTTCTTC. Encoded protein: CASSITGSVNEQFF.